Each of the 20 T cell receptor beta chains below was sequenced from the same sample in a study of blood T cell repertoires in COVID-19. Sequencing used immunoSEQ multiplex PCR; TCRdb keeps in-frame clones, though not all of them. The data hold some 530,000 clones, with 80% to 90% observed a single time. The source material was peripheral blood. The source of these receptors is a human donor in a cohort sampled during active COVID-19.

This clone was detected once. The genes are TRBV9 and TRBJ1-2, with 7 bases lining up with TRBD1. V shed 2 bases and J 7 bases; nucleotides not matched to a gene: 14. Germline V gene lookup returns CDR1 SGDLS and CDR2 YYNGEE. The CDR3 runs 16 residues. CDR3 coding DNA: TGTGCCAGCAGCGTTGCCCCTGTAGGGGGCGCCGGTGGCTACACCTTC. It is translated as CASSVAPVGGAGGYTF.

This clone showed up just once. The chain uses TRBV18 and TRBJ2-5, with D hard to call. Trimming removed 1 base from V and 0 bases from J, with 6 bases in between. Germline-derived CDR1 and CDR2 are KGHSH and LQKENI. The CDR3 totals 14 residues. Written as DNA, the CDR3 is TGTGCCAGCTCACCACAAGCGTACCAAGAGACCCAGTACTTC. Translation gives CASSPQAYQETQYF.

This clone appeared a single time. This sequence joins TRBV4-3 and TRBJ1-2, with 7 positions matching TRBD1. The germline V gene has CDR1 LGHNA and CDR2 YSLEER. The junction had 4 bases not matched to a gene; V was cut back by 4 bases and J by 2 bases. The CDR3 is 14 residues long. CDR3 amino acids: CASSRSGGNYGYTF. The CDR3 bases are TGCGCCAGCAGCCGTTCAGGGGGAAACTATGGCTACACCTTC.

The genes are TRBV4-3 and TRBJ2-7; D perhaps matches TRBD2 (6 bases). CDR1 is LGHNA, CDR2 YSLEER, per germline. The CDR3 consists of 14 residues. The V end was cut by 3 bases, the J end by 0 bases, with 9 bases between. CDR3 in DNA: TGCGCCAGCAGCCAGGGACTTCGCTCCTACGAGCAGTACTTC. It translates to CASSQGLRSYEQYF.

The chain recombines TRBV28 with TRBJ2-7; D possibly corresponds to TRBD1 (6 bases). Between the trimmed V and J ends, which lost 5 bases and 0 bases, there was a span of 11 bases. This CDR3 has 14 amino acids. The germline gives CDR1 MDHEN, CDR2 SYDVKM. The CDR3 is CASSPTGDSYEQYF. The CDR3 DNA reads TGTGCCAGCAGTCCGACAGGCGACTCCTACGAGCAGTACTTC.

The V gene is TRBV3-1 (or the pseudogene TRBV3-2), the J gene TRBJ2-2, with D perhaps matching TRBD1 (5 bases). The CDR3 is made up of 15 amino acids. Germline V gene sequence: CDR1 LGHDT, CDR2 YNNKEL (reference sequence). The V gene lost 3 bases and the J gene lost 1 base, with 9 bases spanning the gap. The CDR3 spells CASSHNGQNTGELFF. The CDR3 nucleotides are TGTGCCAGCAGCCATAATGGACAGAACACCGGGGAGCTGTTTTTT.

The rearrangement joins TRBV7-8 to TRBJ2-1; possible D gene TRBD2, 5 bases. The CDR3 extends over 14 amino acids. V was cut by 3 bases and J by 3 bases, with 9 bases left in between. Germline-derived CDR1 and CDR2 are SGHVS and FQNEAQ. CDR3 loop: CASSLGSVYNEQFF. The DNA of the CDR3 is TGTGCCAGCAGCTTGGGTAGCGTCTACAATGAGCAGTTCTTC.

To note about this clone: Germline is not matched at one junction end, which may reflect a read error. The chain is built from TRBV7-7 and TRBJ2-2; TRBD1 might be the D (5 bases). Looked up from germline, CDR1 is SSHAT and CDR2 is FNYEAQ (reference sequence). This CDR3 contains 18 residues. The CDR3 loop is CASSFLPHSDSSVGELFF. CDR3 DNA sequence: TGTGCTAGCAGCTTCCTACCGCATAGTGACAGTAGTGTCGGGGAGCTGTTTTTT.

The chain employs TRBV7-2 and TRBJ1-5; D call uncertain. Trimming removed 5 bases at V and 11 bases at J, with 19 bases between. CDR3 length: 14 residues. Germline CDR1 is SGHTA and CDR2 is FQGNSA. CDR3 region: CASSPSDQAQSQHF. CDR3 bases: TGTGCCAGCAGCCCTAGCGACCAGGCCCAGTCCCAGCATTTT. The full variable domain, its missing parts supplied by reference TRBV7-2 and TRBJ1-5, is GAGVSQSPSNKVTEKGKDVELRCDPISGHTALYWYRQSLGQGLEFLIYFQGNSAPDKSGLPSDRFSAERTGGSVSTLTIQRTQQEDSAVYLCASSPSDQAQSQHFGDGTRLSIL.

CDR3 sequence reads: CASRPAGGPGEQFF. The DNA of the CDR3 is TGTGCCAGCCGGCCAGCGGGAGGGCCGGGTGAGCAGTTCTTC. V usage is TRBV9 and J usage is TRBJ2-1, with 10 bases aligning to TRBD2. This CDR3 has 14 residues. Germline V gene lookup returns CDR1 SGDLS and CDR2 YYNGEE. The J segment lost 9 bases and the V segment lost 7 bases, leaving 10 bases of the junction unmatched.

The chain uses TRBV5-6 and TRBJ2-7, with TRBD2 identical over 10 bases. CDR1 is SGHDT and CDR2 is YYEEEE in the germline V gene. V trimming: 3 bases; J trimming: 7 bases; junction bases outside the gene matches: 4. The CDR3 has 13 amino acids. The CDR3 nucleotides are TGTGCCAGCAGCTGGACTAGCGGTCGGGAGCAGTACTTC. It is translated as CASSWTSGREQYF.

The chain recombines TRBV15 with TRBJ1-2; D ambiguous. Germline CDR1 is LNHNV and CDR2 is YYDKDF (reference sequence). V gave up 1 base and J gave up 6 bases, with 9 bases separating them. The CDR3 contains 13 residues. CDR3 sequence (DNA): TGTGCCACCAGCAGAGCTACAGCTGATGGCTACACCTTC. Its translation is CATSRATADGYTF.

This sequence joins TRBV6-1 and TRBJ1-2; 7 bases line up with TRBD1. This CDR3 has 14 amino acids. The V segment lost 2 bases and the J segment 7 bases; nucleotides outside the gene matches: 7. Germline V CDR1 and CDR2: MNHNS, SASEGT. The CDR3 DNA is TGTGCCAGCAGTGAAACGGGACAGATTTCTGGCTACACCTTC. Translating it yields CASSETGQISGYTF.

To note about this clone: The sample holds other DNA sequences that translate to the same CDR3. This chain links TRBV18 with TRBJ2-7; D perhaps matches TRBD2 (6 bases). Trimming removed 2 bases from V and 4 bases from J, with 9 bases in between. Germline V CDR1 and CDR2: KGHSH, LQKENI. The CDR3 contains 13 residues. CDR3: CASSPGLTYEQYF. The CDR3 DNA follows: TGTGCCAGCTCACCAGGACTAACATACGAGCAGTACTTC.

A few counts support this clone. The rearrangement links TRBV9 to TRBJ2-5, with 7 nucleotides matching TRBD2. V shed 4 bases, J shed 3 bases, and the junction held 9 bases outside the gene matches. The V gene's germline CDR1 is SGDLS and CDR2 YYNGEE. The CDR3 extends over 15 amino acids. The CDR3 loop is CASSTPGAGEETQYF. CDR3 sequence (DNA): TGTGCCAGCAGCACCCCCGGCGCGGGAGAAGAGACCCAGTACTTC.

This rearrangement joins TRBV30 to TRBJ2-5, with 8 bases fitting TRBD2. V shed 3 bases, J shed 2 bases, and the junction held 5 bases outside the gene matches. The CDR3 totals 14 residues. Germline assignment: CDR1 GTSNPN and CDR2 SVGIG (reference sequence). CDR3 sequence reads: CAWSRASGQETQYF. In nucleotides, the CDR3 is TGTGCCTGGAGCCGGGCTAGCGGGCAAGAGACCCAGTACTTC.

Only a few counts were recorded for this clone. The chain carries TRBV27 and TRBJ2-7; TRBD1 aligns across 8 bases. Germline V lookup: CDR1 MNHEY, CDR2 SMNVEV (reference sequence). Trimming removed 6 bases from V and 0 bases from J; junction bases left unmatched: 10. The CDR3 is made up of 16 amino acids. The CDR3 DNA follows: TGTGCCAGCAGAGCCGGTTGGGACAGGAGCTCCTACGAGCAGTACTTC. The encoded protein is CASRAGWDRSSYEQYF.

The V call is TRBV6-2 or TRBV6-3, the J call TRBJ1-5, with TRBD1 matching over 7 bases. In germline, CDR1 is MNHEY, CDR2 SVGEGT. This CDR3 region has 14 residues. V gave up 4 bases and J gave up 3 bases; unmatched junction bases: 3. Written as DNA, the CDR3 is TGTGCCAGCAGTTTGACAGGGACCAATCAGCCCCAGCATTTT. Amino acids: CASSLTGTNQPQHF.

This clone was recorded only once. Other DNA sequences from this sample encode an identical CDR3 as well. This chain connects TRBV18 to TRBJ1-3; 7 positions match TRBD1. Germline assignment: CDR1 KGHSH and CDR2 LQKENI. The J segment lost 2 bases and the V segment lost 5 bases, leaving 6 bases of the junction unmatched. The CDR3 runs to 15 residues. This chain's CDR3 is CASSSSGGPGNTIYF. The CDR3 DNA follows: TGTGCCAGCTCATCGTCAGGGGGGCCTGGAAACACCATATATTTT.

The chain uses TRBV6-2 or TRBV6-3 and TRBJ2-7; D is perhaps TRBD1 (6 bases). This CDR3 has 17 residues. V was pared by 6 bases and J by 0 bases, with 21 bases between. Germline V lookup: CDR1 MNHEY, CDR2 SVGEGT. CDR3 loop: CASSRDTNTGTSYEQYF. The DNA for the CDR3 is TGTGCCAGCAGCCGGGACACGAATACGGGGACCTCCTACGAGCAGTACTTC.